This T cell receptor beta chain was sequenced for a study of OX40 agonist ivuxolimab in advanced cancers. Looking at the study overall: Three patients had partial responses: one hepatocellular carcinoma, two cutaneous melanoma. Whole-study findings and limits: Normalized expansion of T-cell clones was also low for some nonresponders.

V was trimmed by 2 bases and J by 1 base, leaving 15 bases between them. The CDR3 runs to 17 residues. Germline values: CDR1 MGHRA, CDR2 YSYEKL. Libraries were prepared by immunoSEQ multiplex PCR; TCRdb keeps only in-frame clonotypes and omits some of them. The sample has about 98,000 clones, roughly 89% seen once; the top ten hold 0.4% to 0.65%. Comments on this clone: Its antigen is still unknown.

This receptor was taken from an adult with an advanced solid tumor such as melanoma, head and neck, liver or kidney cancer. The sequenced sample was CD4+ or CD8+ T cells sorted from blood, obtained in a trial of the OX40 agonist ivuxolimab. The V and J genes are TRBV4-1 and TRBJ2-4; D is perhaps TRBD1 (5 bases). CDR3 sequence (DNA): TGCGCCAGCAGCCAACCTACTGGGGCGCTGGCCAAAAACATTCAGTACTTC. Translation: CASSQPTGALAKNIQYF.